These 12 T cell receptor beta chains were all obtained from the same sample, sequenced in a study of shared clonotypes between healthy human individuals. TCRdb keeps only in-frame clones here, not all; method: immunoSEQ multiplex PCR. The sample lists around 500,000 clones, roughly 83% occurring once. Sequencing input: PBMCs. These receptors came from a woman in her thirties or forties in good health. Some clones in this sample may be carry-over from other donors' samples.

The chain uses TRBV2 and TRBJ2-1; D gene uncertain. This CDR3 comprises 13 residues. Germline CDR1 reads SNHLY; CDR2 reads FYNNEI. V dropped 8 bases and J dropped 5 bases, with 13 bases sitting between them. CDR3 nucleotides: TGTGCCAGCTTTTATGACGGTCACAATGAGCAGTTCTTC. It is translated as CASFYDGHNEQFF. Supplemented by reference TRBV2 and TRBJ2-1, the full variable domain reads EPEVTQTPSHQVTQMGQEVILRCVPISNHLYFYWYRQILGQKVEFLVSFYNNEISEKSEIFDDQFSVERPDGSNFTLKIRSTKLEDSAMYFCASFYDGHNEQFFGPGTRLTVL.

The chain links TRBV9 to TRBJ2-2; D might be TRBD1 (6 bases). The CDR3 spans 14 residues. V was trimmed by 3 bases and J by 5 bases, leaving 11 bases between them. Looked up from germline, CDR1 is SGDLS and CDR2 is YYNGEE. CDR3 in amino acids: CASSGTALTGELFF. The CDR3 DNA follows: TGTGCCAGCAGCGGGACAGCCCTAACCGGGGAGCTGTTTTTT.

This rearrangement joins TRBV14 to TRBJ2-7; 11 bases are shared with TRBD2. The CDR3 is 19 residues long. V shed 1 base, J shed 3 bases, and the junction held 14 bases outside the gene matches. Germline V gene sequence: CDR1 SGHDN, CDR2 FVKESK. CDR3 residues: CASSQGGGASGRSDYEQYF. CDR3 DNA sequence: TGTGCCAGCAGCCAAGGGGGTGGGGCTAGCGGGAGGAGCGACTACGAGCAGTACTTC.

This clone has more than one count but fewer than ten. J is TRBJ2-2 and V is TRBV5-4; D possibly corresponds to TRBD2 (6 bases). The CDR3 is 16 amino acids. Germline V gene lookup returns CDR1 SGHNT and CDR2 YYREEE (reference sequence). V gave up 2 bases and J gave up 6 bases, with 17 bases separating them. The CDR3 spells CASSFDMSSDSGELFF. The CDR3 nucleotides read TGTGCCAGCAGCTTTGATATGTCTAGCGACTCCGGGGAGCTGTTTTTT.

The rearrangement uses TRBV28 and TRBJ2-7; perhaps TRBD2 as D (6 bases). Trimming took off 3 bases at V and 6 bases at J, with 9 bases between the two ends. CDR3 length: 12 amino acids. CDR1 is MDHEN and CDR2 is SYDVKM in the germline V gene. The DNA for the CDR3 is TGTGCCAGCAGTTTTTCTAGCGTCGAGCAGTACTTC. Translated, it gives CASSFSSVEQYF.

Regarding this clone: This likely reflects a read error, since a far larger clone is one base away. At the DNA level, this CDR3 is encoded by other sequences in the same sample as well. The rearrangement uses TRBV5-6 and TRBJ1-4; D not resolved. CDR3 length: 14 residues. Germline values: CDR1 SGHDT, CDR2 YYEEEE. The CDR3 sequence is CASSLEHHNEKLFF. CDR3 nucleotides: TGTGCTAGCAGCTTGGAACACCATAATGAAAAACTGTTTTTT. Drawing the rest from reference TRBV5-6 and TRBJ1-4, the complete variable domain is DAGVTQSPTHLIKTRGQQVTLRCSPKSGHDTVSWYQQALGQGPQFIFQYYEEEERQRGNFPDRFSGHQFPNYSSELNVNALLLGDSALYLCASSLEHHNEKLFFGSGTQLSVL.

This sequence joins TRBV19 and TRBJ1-5; 7 positions match TRBD1. After removal of 5 bases from V and 5 bases from J, the junction contained 9 bases not matched to a gene. Germline CDR1 LNHDA, CDR2 SQIVND (reference sequence). The CDR3 has 15 residues. In DNA form, the CDR3 reads TGTGCCAGTAGTCCCGCGACAGGGTTTGATCAGCCCCAGCATTTT. This translates into CASSPATGFDQPQHF. Filled out from reference TRBV19 and TRBJ1-5, the complete variable domain reads DGGITQSPKYLFRKEGQNVTLSCEQNLNHDAMYWYRQDPGQGLRLIYYSQIVNDFQKGDIAEGYSVSREKKESFPLTVTSAQKNPTAFYLCASSPATGFDQPQHFGDGTRLSIL.

The chain links TRBV30 to TRBJ2-5; TRBD1 is a possible D gene (5 bases). Trimming pared 1 base from V and 5 bases from J, leaving 11 bases between. Germline values: CDR1 GTSNPN, CDR2 SVGIG (reference sequence). CDR3 length: 13 amino acids. In nucleotides, the CDR3 is TGTGCCTGGAGTGGGGCAGGGTCGGAGACCCAGTACTTC. This translates into CAWSGAGSETQYF. Based on the CDR3 plus reference TRBV30 and TRBJ2-5, the full variable domain is SQTIHQWPATLVQPVGSPLSLECTVEGTSNPNLYWYRQAAGRGLQLLFYSVGIGQISSEVPQNLSASRPQDRQFILSSKKLLLSDSGFYLCAWSGAGSETQYFGPGTRLLVL.

This clone showed up just once. The chain couples TRBV29-1 to TRBJ2-3; 11 nucleotides match TRBD2. Looked up from germline, CDR1 is SQVTM and CDR2 is ANQGSEA. The CDR3 extends over 14 amino acids. Trimming cost V 7 bases and J 7 bases; bases outside gene matches: 10. The CDR3 coding sequence is TGCAGCGGTGTCCTAGCGGGAGGCTCCCATACGCAGTATTTT. Translated, it gives CSGVLAGGSHTQYF.

The chain combines TRBV4-3 with TRBJ1-2; D call uncertain. V was clipped by 1 base and J by 4 bases, with 10 bases between them. Germline V gene data show CDR1 as LGHNA and CDR2 as YSLEER. The CDR3 totals 14 residues. The CDR3 coding sequence is TGCGCCAGCAGCCAAGCCGCCACAAGCTATGGCTACACCTTC. Protein: CASSQAATSYGYTF.

This clone occurred a few times. This chain joins TRBV6-5 and TRBJ2-1, with a weak D call TRBD2 (6 bases). V was cut by 2 bases and J by 8 bases, with 16 bases left in between. The CDR3 consists of 15 residues. The V gene's germline CDR1 is MNHEY and CDR2 SVGAGI. CDR3 nucleotide sequence: TGTGCCAGCAGTTACGGGAGGAGTCCTTCCCATGAGCAGTTCTTC. Its translation is CASSYGRSPSHEQFF.

This chain connects TRBV5-1 to TRBJ2-1, with D possibly matching TRBD1 (5 bases). CDR1 SGHRS and CDR2 YFSETQ come from the germline V gene. The V gene lost 7 bases and the J gene lost 5 bases, with 13 bases spanning the gap. This CDR3 spans 13 amino acids. The CDR3 DNA is TGCGCCAGCCGCCGCGACAGAGACAATGAGCAGTTCTTC. Amino acids: CASRRDRDNEQFF.